This record covers a single TCR beta chain. Authors' methods: Reference gene primer amplification in the assay estimated nucleated cell counts. Profiled with immunoSEQ multiplex PCR; TCRdb holds only in-frame clones, not every one. V and J calls and clone size are given by that table; D and trimming were obtained from the DNA. The sample lists approximately 220,000 clones, 75% to 90% occurring once. The data were obtained in a study of blood T cell repertoires in COVID-19. Study-wide context: Donors in the United States, Italy and Spain gave samples during acute or convalescent COVID-19. T cells, B-cell-depleted T cells, or PBMCs supplied cDNA or gDNA.

Participant ages covered about 18 to 89 years across 24 US areas. Deletions cut 3 bases from V and 0 bases from J, with 15 bases between. The CDR3 consists of 16 residues. CDR1 and CDR2 (germline): LNHDA, SQIVND (reference sequence). The clonotype comes from a woman aged 25 to 39 who had been exposed to COVID-19. The genes are TRBV19 and TRBJ2-7; D possibly corresponds to TRBD1 (5 bases). Input material: PBMCs or T cells enriched from blood (not recorded which). The DNA for the CDR3 is TGTGCCAGTAGTATTTCGGCAGGGTTGGACTCCTACGAGCAGTACTTC. Its translation is CASSISAGLDSYEQYF. The whole variable domain, filled in from reference TRBV19 and TRBJ2-7, reads DGGITQSPKYLFRKEGQNVTLSCEQNLNHDAMYWYRQDPGQGLRLIYYSQIVNDFQKGDIAEGYSVSREKKESFPLTVTSAQKNPTAFYLCASSISAGLDSYEQYFGPGTRLTVT.